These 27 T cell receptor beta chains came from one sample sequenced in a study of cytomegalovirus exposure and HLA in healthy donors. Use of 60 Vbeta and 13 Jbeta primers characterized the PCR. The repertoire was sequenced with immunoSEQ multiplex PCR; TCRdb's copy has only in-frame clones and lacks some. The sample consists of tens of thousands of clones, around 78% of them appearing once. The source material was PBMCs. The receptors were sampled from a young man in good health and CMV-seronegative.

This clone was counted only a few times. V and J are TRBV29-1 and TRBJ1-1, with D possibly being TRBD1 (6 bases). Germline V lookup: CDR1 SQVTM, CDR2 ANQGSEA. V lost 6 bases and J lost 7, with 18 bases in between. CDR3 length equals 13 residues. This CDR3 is CSVYPGALSEAFF. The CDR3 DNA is TGCAGCGTATACCCAGGGGCGCTCAGTGAAGCTTTCTTT.

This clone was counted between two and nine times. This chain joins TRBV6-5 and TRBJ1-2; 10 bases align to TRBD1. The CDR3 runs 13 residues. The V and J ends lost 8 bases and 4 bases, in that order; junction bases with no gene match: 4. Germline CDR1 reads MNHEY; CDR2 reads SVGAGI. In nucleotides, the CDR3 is TGTGCCAGCGGGACAGGGGTCATCTATGGCTACACCTTC. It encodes CASGTGVIYGYTF.

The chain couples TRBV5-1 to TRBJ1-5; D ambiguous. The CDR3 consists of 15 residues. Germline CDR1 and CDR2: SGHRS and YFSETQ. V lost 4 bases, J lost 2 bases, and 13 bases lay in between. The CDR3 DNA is TGCGCCAGCAGCCGCGACTCGAGTGGCAATCAGCCCCAGCATTTT. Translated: CASSRDSSGNQPQHF.

The CDR3 DNA reads TGTGCCAGCAGTGACAATGGACAGGGGTTGAACTATGGCTACACCTTC. Its translation is CASSDNGQGLNYGYTF. V and J are TRBV2 and TRBJ1-2; 9 nucleotides line up with TRBD1. V dropped 3 bases and J dropped 2; count of bases not matched to a gene: 7. This CDR3 comprises 16 residues. Germline V CDR1 and CDR2: SNHLY, FYNNEI.

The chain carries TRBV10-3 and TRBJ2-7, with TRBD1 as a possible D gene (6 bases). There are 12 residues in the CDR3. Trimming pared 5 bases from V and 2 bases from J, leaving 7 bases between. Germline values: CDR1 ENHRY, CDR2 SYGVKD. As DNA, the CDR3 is TGTGCCATCAGTACAGGGACCTACGAGCAGTACGTC. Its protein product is CAISTGTYEQYV.

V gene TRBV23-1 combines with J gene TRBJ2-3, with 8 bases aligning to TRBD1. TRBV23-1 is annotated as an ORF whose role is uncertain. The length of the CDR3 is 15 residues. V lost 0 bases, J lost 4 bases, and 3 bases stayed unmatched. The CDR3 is CASSQSRQGPDTQYF. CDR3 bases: TGCGCCAGCAGTCAATCGAGACAGGGGCCAGATACGCAGTATTTT.

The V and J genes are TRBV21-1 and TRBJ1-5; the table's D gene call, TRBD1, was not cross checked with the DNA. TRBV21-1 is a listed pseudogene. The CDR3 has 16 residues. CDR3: CASSKASQVSNQPQHF. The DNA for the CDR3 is TGTGCCAGCAGCAAAGCTTCGCAGGTTAGCAATCAGCCCCAGCATTTT.

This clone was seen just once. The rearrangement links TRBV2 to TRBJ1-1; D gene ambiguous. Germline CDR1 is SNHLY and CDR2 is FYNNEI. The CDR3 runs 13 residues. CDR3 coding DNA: TGTGGTGAGCGCGGGGATCTGAACACTGAAGCTTTCTTT. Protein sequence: CGERGDLNTEAFF.

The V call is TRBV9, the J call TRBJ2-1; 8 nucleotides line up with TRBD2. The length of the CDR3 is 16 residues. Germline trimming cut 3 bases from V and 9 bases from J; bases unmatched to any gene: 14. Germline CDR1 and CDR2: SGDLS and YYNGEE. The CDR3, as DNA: TGTGCCAGCAGCGCCACAGGTCAGCGGGGGCGCACTGAGCAGTTCTTC. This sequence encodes CASSATGQRGRTEQFF. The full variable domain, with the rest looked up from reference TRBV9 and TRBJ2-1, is DSGVTQTPKHLITATGQRVTLRCSPRSGDLSVYWYQQSLDQGLQFLIQYYNGEERAKGNILERFSAQQFPDLHSELNLSSLELGDSALYFCASSATGQRGRTEQFFGPGTRLTVL.

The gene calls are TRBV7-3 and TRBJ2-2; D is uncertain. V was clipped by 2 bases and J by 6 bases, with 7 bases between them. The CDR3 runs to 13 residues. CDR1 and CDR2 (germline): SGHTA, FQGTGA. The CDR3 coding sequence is TGTGCCAGCAGCTTACAGATTGCCGGGGAGCTGTTTTTT. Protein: CASSLQIAGELFF.

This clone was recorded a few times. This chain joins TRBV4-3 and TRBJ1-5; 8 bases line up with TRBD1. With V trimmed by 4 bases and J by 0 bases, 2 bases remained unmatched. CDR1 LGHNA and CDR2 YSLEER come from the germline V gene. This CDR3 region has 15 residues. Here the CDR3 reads CASSLGTGSNQPQHF. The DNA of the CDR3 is TGCGCCAGCAGCCTCGGGACAGGTAGCAATCAGCCCCAGCATTTT.

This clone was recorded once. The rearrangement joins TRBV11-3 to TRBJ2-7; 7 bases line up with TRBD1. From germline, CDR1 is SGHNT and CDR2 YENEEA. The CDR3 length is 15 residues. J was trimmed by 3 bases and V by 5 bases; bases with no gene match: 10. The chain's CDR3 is CASSAGTDNLYEQYF. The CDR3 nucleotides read TGTGCCAGCAGCGCTGGGACAGACAACCTCTACGAGCAGTACTTC.

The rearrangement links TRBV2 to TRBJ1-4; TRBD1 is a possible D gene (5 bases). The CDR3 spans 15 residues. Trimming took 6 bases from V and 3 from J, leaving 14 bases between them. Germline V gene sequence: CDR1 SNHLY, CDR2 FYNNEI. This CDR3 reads CASSPRWGANEKLFF. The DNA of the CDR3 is TGTGCCAGCAGCCCTCGCTGGGGGGCTAATGAAAAACTGTTTTTT.

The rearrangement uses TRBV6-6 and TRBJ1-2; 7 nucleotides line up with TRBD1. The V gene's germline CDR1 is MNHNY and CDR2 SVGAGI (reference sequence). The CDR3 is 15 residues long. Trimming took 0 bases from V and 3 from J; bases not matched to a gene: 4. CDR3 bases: TGTGCCAGCAGTTACTCGAACGACAGGGACTATGGCTACACCTTC. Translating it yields CASSYSNDRDYGYTF.

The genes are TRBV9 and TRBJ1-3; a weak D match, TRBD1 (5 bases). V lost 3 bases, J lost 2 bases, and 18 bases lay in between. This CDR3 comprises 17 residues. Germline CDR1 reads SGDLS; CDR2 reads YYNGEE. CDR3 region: CASSEAPAGLAGNTIYF. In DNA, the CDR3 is TGTGCCAGCAGCGAAGCCCCAGCAGGGCTCGCTGGAAACACCATATATTTT.

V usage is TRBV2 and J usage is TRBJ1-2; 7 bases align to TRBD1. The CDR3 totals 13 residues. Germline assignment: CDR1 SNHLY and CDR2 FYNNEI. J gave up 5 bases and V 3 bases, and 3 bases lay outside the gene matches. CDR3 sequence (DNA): TGTGCCAGCAGTGAGGACAGGAGTTATGGCTACACCTTC. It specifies CASSEDRSYGYTF. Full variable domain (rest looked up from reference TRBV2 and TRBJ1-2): EPEVTQTPSHQVTQMGQEVILRCVPISNHLYFYWYRQILGQKVEFLVSFYNNEISEKSEIFDDQFSVERPDGSNFTLKIRSTKLEDSAMYFCASSEDRSYGYTFGSGTRLTVV.

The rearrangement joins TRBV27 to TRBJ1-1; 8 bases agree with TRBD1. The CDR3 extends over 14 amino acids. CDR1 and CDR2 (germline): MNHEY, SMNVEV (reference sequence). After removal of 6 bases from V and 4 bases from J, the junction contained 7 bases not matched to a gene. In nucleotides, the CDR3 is TGTGCCAGCAGAAGACAGGGGTCAGGCACTGAAGCTTTCTTT. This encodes CASRRQGSGTEAFF.

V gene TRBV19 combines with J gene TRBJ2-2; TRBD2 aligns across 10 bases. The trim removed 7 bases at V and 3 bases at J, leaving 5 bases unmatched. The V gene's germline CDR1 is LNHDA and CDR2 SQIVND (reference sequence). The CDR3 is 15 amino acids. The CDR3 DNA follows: TGTGCCAGTACCGCTAGCGGGAGAGACACCGGGGAGCTGTTTTTT. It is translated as CASTASGRDTGELFF.

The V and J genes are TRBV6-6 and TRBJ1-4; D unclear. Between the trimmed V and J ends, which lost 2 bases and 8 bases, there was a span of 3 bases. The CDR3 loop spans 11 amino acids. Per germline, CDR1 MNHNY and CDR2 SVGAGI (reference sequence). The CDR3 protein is CASSYQEKLFF. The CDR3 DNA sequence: TGTGCCAGCAGTTACCAAGAAAAACTGTTTTTT.

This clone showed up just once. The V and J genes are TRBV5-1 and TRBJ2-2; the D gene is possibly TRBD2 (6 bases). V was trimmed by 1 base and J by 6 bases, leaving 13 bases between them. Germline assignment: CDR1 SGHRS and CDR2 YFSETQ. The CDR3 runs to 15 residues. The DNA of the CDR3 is TGCGCCAGCAGCTTGCGGGCGGGGACTGCCGGGGAGCTGTTTTTT. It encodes CASSLRAGTAGELFF.

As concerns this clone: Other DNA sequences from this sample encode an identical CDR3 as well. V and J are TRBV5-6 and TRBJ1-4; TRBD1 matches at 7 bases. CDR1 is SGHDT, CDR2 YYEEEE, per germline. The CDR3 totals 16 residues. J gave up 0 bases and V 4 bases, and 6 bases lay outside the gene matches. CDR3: CASSQVGQATNEKLFF. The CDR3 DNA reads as TGTGCCAGCAGCCAAGTAGGACAGGCAACTAATGAAAAACTGTTTTTT.

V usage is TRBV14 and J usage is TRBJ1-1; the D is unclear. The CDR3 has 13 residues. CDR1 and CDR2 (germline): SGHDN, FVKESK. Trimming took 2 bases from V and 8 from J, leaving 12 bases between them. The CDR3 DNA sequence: TGTGCCAGCAGCCAAATGAGGGAGACAGAAGCTTTCTTT. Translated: CASSQMRETEAFF.

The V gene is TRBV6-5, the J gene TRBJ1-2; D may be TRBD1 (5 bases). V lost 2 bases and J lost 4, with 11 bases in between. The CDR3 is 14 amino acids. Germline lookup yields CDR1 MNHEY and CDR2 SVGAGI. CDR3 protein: CASSYAREGYGYTF. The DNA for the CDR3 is TGTGCCAGCAGTTACGCCAGGGAGGGCTATGGCTACACCTTC.

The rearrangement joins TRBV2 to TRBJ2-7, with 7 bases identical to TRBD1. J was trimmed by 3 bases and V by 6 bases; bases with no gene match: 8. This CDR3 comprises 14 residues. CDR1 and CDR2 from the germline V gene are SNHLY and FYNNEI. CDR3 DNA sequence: TGTGCCAGCAGACGAACAGGGGTCAACTACGAGCAGTACTTC. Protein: CASRRTGVNYEQYF.

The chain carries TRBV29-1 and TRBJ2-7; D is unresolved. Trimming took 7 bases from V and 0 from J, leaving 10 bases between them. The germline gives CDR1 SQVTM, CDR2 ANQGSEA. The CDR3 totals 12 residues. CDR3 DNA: TGCAGCGCTCAAGCGAGCTCCTACGAGCAGTACTTC. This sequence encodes CSAQASSYEQYF.

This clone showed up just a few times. The CDR3 sequence: CASSLDPASGSFRSYEQYV. The DNA of the CDR3 is TGCGCCAGCAGCTTGGATCCGGCTAGCGGGAGCTTCCGCTCCTACGAGCAGTACGTC. The chain joins TRBV5-1 to TRBJ2-7; TRBD2 aligns across 10 bases. The CDR3 sequence is 19 residues long. Germline V gives CDR1 SGHRS, CDR2 YFSETQ. The J segment lost 0 bases and the V segment lost 0 bases, leaving 12 bases of the junction unmatched.

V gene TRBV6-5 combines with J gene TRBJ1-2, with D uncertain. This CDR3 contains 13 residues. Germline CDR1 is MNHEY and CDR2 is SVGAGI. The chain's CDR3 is CATTSTTNYGYTF. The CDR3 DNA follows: TGTGCTACCACGAGTACCACTAACTATGGCTACACCTTC.